This T cell receptor beta chain was sequenced during a study of T cells after yellow fever vaccination. On the study more broadly: Some fractions had low cell numbers, and these were prepared with SMART-Seq v4 Ultra Low Input.

Notes on the study in general: A weaker but faster secondary response was observed, peaking on day 5 versus 15. Re-detected after boosting: most primary clones, almost 97% of CD4 and about 89% of CD8. High-abundance clonotypes from the bulk population could contaminate FACS-sorted repertoires.

A few counts support this clonotype. The antigen remains unidentified. Via MiXCR, TCRdb re-called the 5' RACE reads, giving one row per CDR3 protein. The sample records around 100,000 distinct CDR3 sequences, 6.5% to 9% being singletons. The CDR3 length is 15 residues. The V and J ends lost 2 bases and 2 bases respectively, with 11 bases between them. Germline CDR1 reads SGHAT; CDR2 reads FQNNGV. The TCR sequence derives from a man in his thirties or forties who received the YFV17D yellow fever vaccine. J is TRBJ2-3 and V is TRBV11-2, with D unresolved. The sample here was CD8+ T cells sorted from PBMCs, taken 45 days after the yellow fever booster vaccination. The CDR3 loop is CASSLIEPSTDTQYF. CDR3 DNA sequence: TGTGCCAGCAGCTTAATTGAGCCTTCCACAGATACGCAGTATTTT.